The 30 T cell receptor beta chains below come from one sample, sequenced in a study of human T cells and chemical hapten exposure. Time point here: patch test 3, about 24 weeks after DPC sensitization. Treatment noted: therapeutic diphenylcyclopropenone sensitization with weekly scalp DPC. The authors' total RNA extraction used unfractionated whole blood. TCRdb redid the calling of the RACE reads with MiXCR, one entry per CDR3 protein. The table has approximately 41,000 distinct CDR3 sequences, 9% to 9.5% seen once. Here the sequenced sample was whole blood, taken in connection with sensitization to the hapten diphenylcyclopropenone (DPC). The receptors here all came from a man aged 45-65 years with alopecia areata. Some clones in this sample may be carry-over from other donors' samples.

There are a few counts of this clonotype. This chain joins TRBV29-1 and TRBJ1-1, with D uncertain. V gave up 5 bases and J gave up 1 base, with 5 bases separating them. The germline V gene encodes CDR1 SQVTM and CDR2 ANQGSEA. This CDR3 contains 11 residues. The CDR3 DNA reads TGCAGCGTTTGGCAGAACACTGAAGCTTTCTTT. It translates to CSVWQNTEAFF.

This clonotype was seen repeatedly, ten times or more. The chain carries TRBV29-1 and TRBJ1-5; D is ambiguous. Trimming shortened V by 2 bases and J by 3 bases, and 8 bases separated the two germline ends. Germline lookup yields CDR1 SQVTM and CDR2 ANQGSEA. CDR3 length: 13 residues. The CDR3 sequence: CSVEFQNNQPQHF. The DNA for the CDR3 is TGCAGCGTTGAATTTCAGAACAATCAGCCCCAGCATTTT. Full variable domain (remainder filled in from reference TRBV29-1 and TRBJ1-5): SAVISQKPSRDICQRGTSLTIQCQVDSQVTMMFWYRQQPGQSLTLIATANQGSEATYESGFVIDKFPISRPNLTFSTLTVSNMSPEDSSIYLCSVEFQNNQPQHFGDGTRLSIL.

Ten or more counts support this clonotype. This chain links TRBV29-1 with TRBJ2-7; TRBD1 agrees at 10 bases. Germline V gives CDR1 SQVTM, CDR2 ANQGSEA. Trimming removed 7 bases from V and 6 bases from J; junction bases left unmatched: 9. The CDR3 is 13 residues long. The CDR3 DNA follows: TGCAGCGGATACGGGACAGGGGATGTCGAGCAGTACTTC. Its translation is CSGYGTGDVEQYF.

This clonotype came up many times. The chain is built from TRBV29-1 and TRBJ1-5; weak D call: TRBD1 (6 bases). Per germline, CDR1 SQVTM and CDR2 ANQGSEA. This CDR3 is 14 amino acids long. Trimming left V 6 bases short and J 5 bases short, with 17 bases between. CDR3 amino acids: CSVAEGAGDQPQHF. Written as DNA, the CDR3 is TGCAGCGTGGCGGAGGGTGCAGGGGATCAGCCCCAGCATTTT.

This clonotype was counted ten times or more. V usage is TRBV7-2 and J usage is TRBJ2-3; D unclear. V shed 2 bases and J shed 2 bases, with 2 bases lying between them. The CDR3 is 12 residues long. Germline lookup yields CDR1 SGHTA and CDR2 FQGNSA. CDR3 nucleotide sequence: TGTGCCAGCAGCTTATACACAGATACGCAGTATTTT. Translated, it gives CASSLYTDTQYF.

This clonotype was detected ten times or more. The chain uses TRBV29-1 and TRBJ2-3; 9 bases map to TRBD2. With 6 bases clipped from V and 2 bases from J, the junction kept 9 bases outside the gene matches. Looked up from germline, CDR1 is SQVTM and CDR2 is ANQGSEA. CDR3 length: 15 amino acids. This chain's CDR3 is CSVATSGHLTDTQYF. As DNA, the CDR3 is TGCAGCGTCGCGACTAGCGGACATCTCACAGATACGCAGTATTTT.

The V gene is TRBV29-1, the J gene TRBJ2-7, with D possibly TRBD2 on 5 matching bases. Germline-derived CDR1 and CDR2 are SQVTM and ANQGSEA. V shed 4 bases and J shed 5 bases, with 12 bases lying between them. CDR3 length: 12 residues. CDR3 sequence (DNA): TGCAGCGTTGTCGGGAATGGCAACGAGCAGTACTTC. Translated: CSVVGNGNEQYF.

The chain employs TRBV4-3 and TRBJ2-2; 7 nucleotides match TRBD2. This CDR3 spans 14 amino acids. V lost 4 bases to trimming and J lost 13 bases; unmatched junction nucleotides: 12. Germline V lookup: CDR1 LGHNA, CDR2 YSLEER. The CDR3 sequence is CASSPWEGSERLFF. CDR3 in DNA: TGCGCCAGCAGCCCTTGGGAGGGCTCTGAAAGGCTGTTTTTT.

A note on this clonotype: This may be a read error: a much more frequent sequence differs by one nucleotide. The rearrangement links TRBV27 to TRBJ1-5, with no clear D. Germline values: CDR1 MNHEY, CDR2 SMNVEV (reference sequence). The CDR3 extends over 15 amino acids. Trimming took off 3 bases at V and 6 bases at J, with 15 bases between the two ends. In DNA, the CDR3 is TGTGCCAGCAGTTTGTCGAGCCCCGGCATTCAGCCCCAGCATTTT. The encoded protein is CASSLSSPGIQPQHF.

This clonotype was observed at least ten times. This chain connects TRBV12-3 or TRBV12-4 to TRBJ1-3; D gene unclear. V was pared by 6 bases and J by 0 bases, with 15 bases between. The CDR3 has 16 residues. CDR3 region: CASSHSATSSGNTIYF. As DNA, the CDR3 is TGTGCCAGCAGCCATAGCGCAACGAGCTCTGGAAACACCATATATTTT.

This clonotype appeared many times. This chain connects TRBV29-1 to TRBJ1-1; TRBD1 might be the D (5 bases). Germline V lookup: CDR1 SQVTM, CDR2 ANQGSEA. This CDR3 contains 13 residues. Trimming cost V 4 bases and J 3 bases, with 12 bases left between them. The chain's CDR3 is CSVAVTGDTEAFF. The CDR3 DNA sequence: TGCAGCGTTGCGGTTACGGGGGACACTGAAGCTTTCTTT.

This clonotype has more than one count but fewer than ten. The V and J genes are TRBV20-1 and TRBJ2-1; 8 bases align to TRBD2. Germline V gives CDR1 DFQATT, CDR2 SNEGSKA (reference sequence). CDR3 length: 16 residues. J lost 0 bases, V lost 6 bases, and 10 bases had no gene match. The CDR3: CSALAPGTSSYNEQFF. The CDR3 DNA is TGCAGTGCCTTAGCCCCCGGGACTAGCTCCTACAATGAGCAGTTCTTC.

This clonotype occurred many times. This chain links TRBV6-1 with TRBJ1-5; tentative D call: TRBD1 (6 bases). Germline V lookup: CDR1 MNHNS, CDR2 SASEGT. This CDR3 has 16 amino acids. Trimming stripped 7 bases from V and 3 bases from J, with 19 bases between. The CDR3 DNA reads as TGTGCCAGCACCGAAACGAGGGGGGTGCCCAATCAGCCCCAGCATTTT. Its translation is CASTETRGVPNQPQHF.

The chain has TRBV20-1 and TRBJ1-2; D remains ambiguous. This CDR3 has 10 amino acids. V lost 5 bases and J 4 bases, leaving 5 bases between the germline ends. Germline lookup yields CDR1 DFQATT and CDR2 SNEGSKA (reference sequence). CDR3 in amino acids: CSAHSYGYTF. The CDR3 DNA reads as TGCAGTGCTCACTCCTATGGCTACACCTTC.

This chain joins TRBV7-8 and TRBJ2-3; TRBD2 aligns across 7 bases. Germline CDR1 and CDR2: SGHVS and FQNEAQ. This CDR3 contains 15 residues. J was trimmed by 6 bases and V by 3 bases; bases with no gene match: 9. The CDR3 loop is CASSFGGSEGDTQYF. Here the CDR3 DNA reads TGTGCCAGCAGCTTTGGCGGGAGTGAAGGGGATACGCAGTATTTT. Full variable domain (remainder filled in from reference TRBV7-8 and TRBJ2-3): GAGVSQSPRYKVAKRGQDVALRCDPISGHVSLFWYQQALGQGPEFLTYFQNEAQLDKSGLPSDRFFAERPEGSVSTLKIQRTQQEDSAVYLCASSFGGSEGDTQYFGPGTRLTVL.

Ten or more counts support this clonotype. This rearrangement joins TRBV5-4 to TRBJ2-7; perhaps TRBD2 as D (5 bases). The CDR3 contains 12 residues. V shed 1 base and J shed 7 bases, with 9 bases lying between them. Germline CDR1 is SGHNT and CDR2 is YYREEE (reference sequence). The CDR3 loop is CASSLLDLEQYF. For the CDR3, the DNA is TGTGCCAGCAGCTTGTTGGACTTGGAGCAGTACTTC.

This clonotype was detected a few times. The J gene is TRBJ2-1, the V gene TRBV29-1, with TRBD2 identical over 7 bases. This CDR3 has 13 amino acids. V lost 2 bases and J lost 3; bases outside the gene matches: 1. Germline lookup yields CDR1 SQVTM and CDR2 ANQGSEA. The CDR3 coding sequence is TGCAGCGTTGAACGGACTAGCTACAATGAGCAGTTCTTC. Amino acids: CSVERTSYNEQFF.

The CDR3 spells CASSLVESNQPQHF. Written as DNA, the CDR3 is TGTGCCAGCAGCTTGGTGGAGAGCAATCAGCCCCAGCATTTT. V and J are TRBV7-2 and TRBJ1-5, with D unclear. The germline V gene has CDR1 SGHTA and CDR2 FQGNSA. V was pared by 3 bases and J by 1 base, with 7 bases between. The CDR3 runs 14 residues.

This clonotype was counted many times. This chain joins TRBV9 and TRBJ2-1; TRBD2 might be the D (7 bases). This CDR3 comprises 16 residues. CDR1 is SGDLS, CDR2 YYNGEE, per germline. Between the trimmed V and J ends, which lost 3 bases and 0 bases, there was a span of 13 bases. CDR3 in amino acids: CASSASGQSSYNEQFF. CDR3 DNA: TGTGCCAGCAGCGCTAGCGGACAGAGCTCCTACAATGAGCAGTTCTTC.

This chain joins TRBV6-2 or TRBV6-3 and TRBJ2-6; 7 bases are a match to TRBD1. Germline V gene lookup returns CDR1 MNHEY and CDR2 SVGEGT. J lost 0 bases, V lost 10 bases, and 12 bases had no gene match. The CDR3 loop spans 17 amino acids. DNA of the CDR3: TGTGCCATCTCGGACAGGTTGTACATCTCTGGGGCCAACGTCCTGACTTTC. It encodes CAISDRLYISGANVLTF.

The chain uses TRBV29-1 and TRBJ1-1, with 7 bases identical to TRBD1. Losses at the gene ends were 3 bases for V and 4 bases for J; bases not matched to a gene: 2. Germline V gives CDR1 SQVTM, CDR2 ANQGSEA. The CDR3 has 12 amino acids. The CDR3 DNA reads TGCAGCGTTGACAGGGGGAGCACTGAAGCTTTCTTT. Amino acid sequence: CSVDRGSTEAFF. The full variable domain, with the rest looked up from reference TRBV29-1 and TRBJ1-1, is SAVISQKPSRDICQRGTSLTIQCQVDSQVTMMFWYRQQPGQSLTLIATANQGSEATYESGFVIDKFPISRPNLTFSTLTVSNMSPEDSSIYLCSVDRGSTEAFFGQGTRLTVV.

This clonotype is medium-sized. CDR3 amino acids: CASSVAGGPVETQYF. In DNA, the CDR3 is TGTGCCAGCAGCGTAGCGGGAGGGCCTGTAGAGACCCAGTACTTC. The chain carries TRBV9 and TRBJ2-5, with 8 nucleotides matching TRBD2. The CDR3 is made up of 15 amino acids. Trimming cost V 0 bases and J 4 bases; bases outside gene matches: 5. The germline gives CDR1 SGDLS, CDR2 YYNGEE.

This clonotype showed up just a few times. One end of the junction does not line up with germline, which may come from a read error. The genes are TRBV29-1 and TRBJ1-1, with a weak D call TRBD1 (6 bases). CDR3 length equals 13 residues. Germline lookup yields CDR1 SQVTM and CDR2 ANQGSEA. CDR3 in amino acids: CLLGRDMNTEAFF. The DNA for the CDR3 is TGTTTATTAGGGCGGGACATGAACACTGAAGCTTTCTTT.

This clonotype was counted a few times. The rearrangement links TRBV7-8 to TRBJ2-3, with TRBD1 identical over 9 bases. CDR1 and CDR2 from the germline V gene are SGHVS and FQNEAQ. The CDR3 runs to 15 residues. The J segment lost 5 bases and the V segment lost 2 bases, leaving 5 bases of the junction unmatched. The CDR3 loop is CASSLTGGLGDTQYF. CDR3 coding DNA: TGTGCCAGCAGCTTAACAGGGGGCTTGGGAGATACGCAGTATTTT.

In this sample, this clonotype turned up a few times. V and J are TRBV6-5 and TRBJ2-3; 10 positions match TRBD2. CDR3 length: 20 amino acids. Losses at the gene ends were 5 bases for V and 0 bases for J; bases not matched to a gene: 17. CDR1 MNHEY and CDR2 SVGAGI come from the germline V gene. The CDR3 nucleotides are TGTGCCAGCAGTCCCTTCCGCGGCAGCGGGAGGGCCGGGAGCACAGATACGCAGTATTTT. Translation gives CASSPFRGSGRAGSTDTQYF.

The V call is TRBV27, the J call TRBJ1-2, with TRBD1 matching over 7 bases. Unmatched junction bases numbered 4, after V lost 2 bases and J lost 4 bases. Germline-derived CDR1 and CDR2 are MNHEY and SMNVEV (reference sequence). This CDR3 comprises 14 residues. CDR3 in amino acids: CASSLNRGVYGYTF. The CDR3 nucleotides are TGTGCCAGCAGTTTAAACAGGGGAGTCTATGGCTACACCTTC.

This clonotype was seen repeatedly, ten times or more. V is TRBV11-3 and J is TRBJ2-1; D possibly corresponds to TRBD2 (5 bases). Germline values: CDR1 SGHNT, CDR2 YENEEA. This CDR3 contains 14 residues. V gave up 6 bases and J gave up 9 bases, with 18 bases separating them. The CDR3, as DNA: TGTGCCAGCAGTCCACGGACGGTGAGCGGTGAGCAGTTCTTC. Residues: CASSPRTVSGEQFF.

This clonotype was picked up a small number of times. The chain uses TRBV28 and TRBJ1-2; D unresolved. V was trimmed by 4 bases and J by 5 bases, leaving 14 bases between them. CDR1 is MDHEN and CDR2 is SYDVKM in the germline V gene. The CDR3 contains 14 residues. Here the CDR3 reads CASSSPRHRYGYTF. CDR3 nucleotide sequence: TGTGCCAGCAGTTCCCCCCGACATAGATATGGCTACACCTTC.

In its sample, this clonotype was seen many times. V usage is TRBV20-1 and J usage is TRBJ2-5; 11 bases are a match to TRBD1. The trim removed 1 base at V and 5 bases at J, leaving 6 bases unmatched. Germline CDR1 DFQATT, CDR2 SNEGSKA (reference sequence). The CDR3 loop spans 15 amino acids. The DNA for the CDR3 is TGCAGTGCTAGAGGGACAGGGGGCGTGGGTGAGACCCAGTACTTC. Its protein product is CSARGTGGVGETQYF.

The rearrangement joins TRBV3-1 to TRBJ1-1; D is unresolved. CDR1 and CDR2 from the germline V gene are LGHDT and YNNKEL (reference sequence). This CDR3 is built from 14 residues. V gave up 4 bases and J gave up 0 bases, with 9 bases separating them. The CDR3 DNA is TGTGCCAGCAGCCGGGCGGACCTGAACACTGAAGCTTTCTTT. As protein: CASSRADLNTEAFF. The full variable domain, with the rest looked up from reference TRBV3-1 and TRBJ1-1, is DTAVSQTPKYLVTQMGNDKSIKCEQNLGHDTMYWYKQDSKKFLKIMFSYNNKELIINETVPNRFSPKSPDKAHLNLHINSLELGDSAVYFCASSRADLNTEAFFGQGTRLTVV.